The rows below give T cell receptor beta chains drawn from one sample of a study of early T cells in non-severe SARS-CoV-2 infection. MiXCR, applied by TCRdb to the 5' RACE reads, yields one record per CDR3 protein. The sample contains about 59,000 distinct CDR3 sequences, about 13% of which appear only once. This material consisted of whole blood, taken at baseline. The receptors originated from an adult who was a healthcare worker with PCR-confirmed SARS-CoV-2 infection or an uninfected control (not recorded which). The CDR3 runs from the conserved cysteine through the conserved F or W. The order of the fields is D gene, V gene, J gene, clone size, CDR3 protein, CDR3 DNA. D genes are given only for firm matches. Size values are once, few and many counts, or a class for expanded clones, and some rows have none.

D: TRBD1
V: TRBV11-2
J: TRBJ2-5
size: many
CDR3: CASSPYPNRDSQTQYF
DNA: TGTGCCAGCAGCCCGTACCCCAACCGGGACAGCCAGACCCAGTACTTC

D: TRBD1
V: TRBV2
J: TRBJ2-4
size: many
CDR3: CASLGQGQNIQYF
DNA: TGTGCCAGCTTAGGACAGGGACAGAACATTCAGTACTTC

D: NA
V: TRBV6-2/TRBV6-3
J: TRBJ1-5
size: NA
CDR3: CASTREGWQPQHF
DNA: TGTGCCAGCACCCGTGAAGGCTGGCAGCCCCAGCATTTT

D: NA
V: TRBV25-1
J: TRBJ2-2
size: few
CDR3: CASGLDDTGELFF
DNA: TGTGCCAGCGGCCTGGACGACACCGGGGAGCTGTTTTTT

D: NA
V: TRBV2
J: TRBJ2-2
size: many
CDR3: CASSGRAAGELFF
DNA: TGTGCCAGCAGCGGTCGGGCGGCCGGGGAGCTGTTTTTT

D: NA
V: TRBV4-3
J: TRBJ1-1
size: few
CDR3: CASSQENTEAFF
DNA: TGCGCCAGCAGCCAAGAAAACACTGAAGCTTTCTTT

D: TRBD1
V: TRBV25-1
J: TRBJ2-7
size: few
CDR3: CASRPTGQGAIEQYF
DNA: TGTGCCAGCAGACCGACGGGACAGGGGGCTATTGAGCAGTACTTC

D: TRBD1
V: TRBV12-3/TRBV12-4
J: TRBJ1-2
size: many
CDR3: CASRLGQGQGYGYTF
DNA: TGTGCCAGCAGGCTTGGACAGGGGCAGGGCTATGGCTACACCTTC

D: TRBD1
V: TRBV3-1
J: TRBJ2-7
size: NA
CDR3: CASSPQDRVVYF
DNA: TGTGCCAGCAGCCCCCAGGACAGGGTGGTGTACTTC

D: NA
V: TRBV11-3
J: TRBJ1-2
size: many
CDR3: CASSSPLGSYGYTF
DNA: TGTGCCAGCAGCTCCCCCTTGGGCAGCTATGGCTACACCTTC

D: TRBD1
V: TRBV27
J: TRBJ2-7
size: few
CDR3: CASSFSQGVEQYF
DNA: TGTGCCAGCAGTTTCTCACAGGGGGTCGAGCAGTACTTC

D: TRBD2
V: TRBV6-6
J: TRBJ2-1
size: many
CDR3: CATELAGYNEQFF
DNA: TGTGCCACCGAACTAGCGGGATACAATGAGCAGTTCTTC

D: NA
V: TRBV27
J: TRBJ1-1
size: NA
CDR3: CASSFSRVNTEAFF
DNA: TGTGCCAGCAGTTTCTCCAGAGTGAACACTGAAGCTTTCTTT

D: NA
V: TRBV9
J: TRBJ1-1
size: few
CDR3: CASSDFGNTEAFF
DNA: TGTGCCAGCAGCGACTTCGGGAACACTGAAGCTTTCTTT

D: NA
V: TRBV6-4
J: TRBJ2-1
size: few
CDR3: CASSDSTYNEQFF
DNA: TGTGCCAGCAGTGACTCGACATACAATGAGCAGTTCTTC

D: NA
V: TRBV4-1
J: TRBJ2-5
size: few
CDR3: CASSQAIRETQYF
DNA: TGCGCCAGCAGCCAGGCTATACGAGAGACCCAGTACTTC

D: TRBD1
V: TRBV5-4
J: TRBJ1-2
size: few
CDR3: CASSTDRVYGYTF
DNA: TGTGCCAGCAGCACGGACAGGGTCTATGGCTACACCTTC

D: TRBD2
V: TRBV7-3
J: TRBJ2-5
size: few
CDR3: CASSPRTSGETQYF
DNA: TGTGCCAGCAGCCCCCGGACTAGCGGGGAGACCCAGTACTTC

D: TRBD2
V: TRBV20-1
J: TRBJ2-3
size: NA
CDR3: CSARILAGLTDTQYF
DNA: TGCAGTGCTAGGATACTAGCGGGTCTCACAGATACGCAGTATTTT

D: NA
V: TRBV5-1
J: TRBJ2-7
size: few
CDR3: CASSSLGLSYEQYF
DNA: TGCGCCAGCAGCTCCCTGGGTCTCTCCTACGAGCAGTACTTC

D: TRBD1
V: TRBV11-2
J: TRBJ2-2
size: many
CDR3: CASSQRDSANTGELFF
DNA: TGTGCCAGCAGCCAACGGGACAGCGCGAACACCGGGGAGCTGTTTTTT

D: NA
V: TRBV10-1
J: TRBJ1-4
size: few
CDR3: CASSDGGSGEKLFF
DNA: TGCGCCAGCAGTGATGGCGGGTCCGGGGAAAAACTGTTTTTT

D: TRBD2
V: TRBV20-1
J: TRBJ2-7
size: few
CDR3: CSALEREYYEQYF
DNA: TGCAGTGCGTTAGAGCGGGAGTACTACGAGCAGTACTTC

D: TRBD2
V: TRBV6-6
J: TRBJ2-1
size: few
CDR3: CASSATGWGGGYNEQFF
DNA: TGTGCCAGCAGCGCCACAGGTTGGGGGGGAGGGTACAATGAGCAGTTCTTC

D: NA
V: TRBV11-2
J: TRBJ2-1
size: many
CDR3: CASSLEAGEQFF
DNA: TGTGCCAGCAGCTTAGAAGCGGGTGAGCAGTTCTTC

D: NA
V: TRBV12-3/TRBV12-4
J: TRBJ1-4
size: NA
CDR3: CASSPVPVLDEKLFF
DNA: TGTGCCAGCAGTCCAGTTCCGGTCCTCGATGAAAAACTGTTTTTT

D: NA
V: TRBV7-3
J: TRBJ1-4
size: many
CDR3: CASSLTGQSGEKLFF
DNA: TGTGCCAGCAGCTTAACGGGCCAGTCCGGGGAAAAACTGTTTTTT

D: NA
V: TRBV7-2
J: TRBJ2-7
size: many
CDR3: CASSPGPRGAEQYF
DNA: TGTGCCAGCAGCCCGGGGCCCAGGGGGGCCGAGCAGTACTTC

D: TRBD2
V: TRBV6-5
J: TRBJ2-3
size: many
CDR3: CASSYSGLAALGADTQYF
DNA: TGTGCCAGCAGTTACTCCGGACTAGCGGCCCTTGGGGCAGATACGCAGTATTTT

D: TRBD1
V: TRBV28
J: TRBJ1-4
size: few
CDR3: CASSQQGAGRKLFF
DNA: TGTGCCAGCAGCCAACAGGGGGCCGGTCGAAAACTGTTTTTT

D: NA
V: TRBV7-2
J: TRBJ1-5
size: NA
CDR3: CASSFFEGRNQPQHF
DNA: TGTGCCAGCAGCTTTTTCGAGGGGCGCAATCAGCCCCAGCATTTT

D: TRBD2
V: TRBV19
J: TRBJ2-1
size: few
CDR3: CASTPSGAYNEQFF
DNA: TGTGCCAGTACCCCTAGCGGGGCCTACAATGAGCAGTTCTTC

D: NA
V: TRBV18
J: TRBJ1-1
size: NA
CDR3: CASSPISREATEAFF
DNA: TGTGCCAGCTCACCAATCTCCAGGGAGGCAACTGAAGCTTTCTTT

D: TRBD2
V: TRBV10-3
J: TRBJ2-1
size: many
CDR3: CAIKPSGYNEQFF
DNA: TGTGCCATCAAGCCTAGCGGCTACAATGAGCAGTTCTTC

D: NA
V: TRBV12-3/TRBV12-4
J: TRBJ1-2
size: few
CDR3: CASSPNGQGNYGYTF
DNA: TGTGCCAGCAGCCCGAACGGCCAGGGTAACTATGGCTACACCTTC

D: TRBD1
V: TRBV7-2
J: TRBJ2-7
size: NA
CDR3: CASSFDRGRIYEQYF
DNA: TGTGCCAGCAGCTTCGACAGGGGGCGGATCTACGAGCAGTACTTC

D: NA
V: TRBV7-2
J: TRBJ1-2
size: NA
CDR3: CASSLAPNSYGYTF
DNA: TGTGCCAGCAGCTTAGCTCCCAATTCCTATGGCTACACCTTC

D: TRBD2
V: TRBV4-2
J: TRBJ2-4
size: NA
CDR3: CASSQGMRTSGGANIQYF
DNA: TGTGCCAGCAGCCAAGGCATGAGGACTAGCGGGGGGGCAAACATTCAGTACTTC

D: TRBD2
V: TRBV4-3
J: TRBJ2-6
size: NA
CDR3: CASSQSGTIDGANVLTF
DNA: TGCGCCAGCAGCCAAAGCGGGACGATCGATGGGGCCAACGTCCTGACTTTC

D: TRBD1
V: TRBV7-9
J: TRBJ1-5
size: NA
CDR3: CASSRGQGLNQPQHF
DNA: TGTGCCAGCAGCAGAGGACAGGGGCTCAATCAGCCCCAGCATTTT

D: NA
V: TRBV20-1
J: TRBJ2-1
size: NA
CDR3: CSASYDRRAYNEQFF
DNA: TGCAGTGCTAGCTATGACAGGAGAGCCTACAATGAGCAGTTCTTC

D: NA
V: TRBV4-3
J: TRBJ2-1
size: NA
CDR3: CASSQRVSGTIPHEQFF
DNA: TGCGCCAGCAGCCAGAGGGTGAGCGGAACTATCCCCCATGAGCAGTTCTTC

D: TRBD1
V: TRBV5-1
J: TRBJ2-5
size: NA
CDR3: CASSWGTEETQYF
DNA: TGCGCCAGCAGCTGGGGGACAGAAGAGACCCAGTACTTC

D: NA
V: TRBV4-2
J: TRBJ2-7
size: few
CDR3: CASSQDYEQYF
DNA: TGTGCCAGCAGCCAAGACTACGAGCAGTACTTC

D: NA
V: TRBV19
J: TRBJ1-5
size: NA
CDR3: CASSIGLGVNSNQPQHF
DNA: TGTGCCAGTAGTATAGGGCTGGGGGTGAATAGCAATCAGCCCCAGCATTTT

D: TRBD2
V: TRBV7-8
J: TRBJ2-1
size: few
CDR3: CASSLVKPLAAYNEQFF
DNA: TGTGCCAGCAGCTTAGTGAAACCACTAGCGGCCTACAATGAGCAGTTCTTC

D: NA
V: TRBV28
J: TRBJ2-3
size: many
CDR3: CASSFIIPGRDTQYF
DNA: TGTGCCAGCAGTTTCATAATCCCGGGACGAGATACGCAGTATTTT

D: NA
V: TRBV10-2
J: TRBJ1-1
size: many
CDR3: CASSGLNTEAFF
DNA: TGCGCCAGCAGTGGCCTGAACACTGAAGCTTTCTTT

D: TRBD1
V: TRBV30
J: TRBJ1-1
size: few
CDR3: CAWTPGTGSATEAFF
DNA: TGTGCCTGGACTCCCGGGACAGGGTCGGCCACTGAAGCTTTCTTT

D: TRBD1
V: TRBV29-1
J: TRBJ2-3
size: few
CDR3: CSGRTGGSTDTQYF
DNA: TGCAGCGGGAGGACAGGGGGGAGCACAGATACGCAGTATTTT

D: NA
V: TRBV6-5
J: TRBJ2-1
size: NA
CDR3: CASSYYGTFIEQFF
DNA: TGTGCCAGCAGTTACTACGGGACATTTATTGAGCAGTTCTTC

D: NA
V: TRBV6-5
J: TRBJ2-5
size: NA
CDR3: CASRTGLSVETQYF
DNA: TGTGCCAGCAGGACGGGGCTCTCGGTAGAGACCCAGTACTTC

D: NA
V: TRBV28
J: TRBJ1-3
size: many
CDR3: CASSSTENTIYF
DNA: TGTGCCAGCAGTTCAACCGAAAACACCATATATTTT

D: TRBD1
V: TRBV20-1
J: TRBJ1-2
size: NA
CDR3: CSVGTGIGYTF
DNA: TGCAGTGTCGGGACAGGGATCGGCTACACCTTC

D: NA
V: TRBV6-2/TRBV6-3
J: TRBJ1-5
size: NA
CDR3: CASRPSGPRPNQPQHF
DNA: TGTGCCAGCAGGCCCTCCGGGCCTCGGCCCAATCAGCCCCAGCATTTT

D: NA
V: TRBV18
J: TRBJ2-7
size: NA
CDR3: CASSPPTGYEQYF
DNA: TGTGCCAGCTCACCCCCAACGGGCTACGAGCAGTACTTC